The 20 T cell receptor beta chains below all came from one sample that was sequenced in a study of vaccination effects on CD4 cells after COVID-19. No antigen is known for these receptors. The ViraFEST assay expanded antigen-specific CD4+ T cells with viral peptide pools before sequencing. Isolating CD4+ T cells followed approximately 11 days of culture. The person acquired a PCR-confirmed SARS-CoV-2 infection between March and December 2020. TCRdb keeps only in-frame clones here, not all; method: immunoSEQ multiplex PCR. The data show under 65,000 clones, with approximately 73% seen just once and about 5.4% held by the top ten. The source material was CD4+ T cells from PBMCs cultured with HIV peptides, sampled before COVID-19 vaccination. Subset specified: HIV-1 Nef peptide pool negative control/reference culture. All receptors come from a human donor who had a prior SARS-CoV-2 infection.

In its sample, this clone was seen a few times. This chain connects TRBV18 to TRBJ2-1, with D possibly being TRBD2 (5 bases). Germline CDR1 is KGHSH and CDR2 is LQKENI. V shed 0 bases and J shed 4 bases, with 7 bases lying between them. The CDR3 has 14 amino acids. CDR3 sequence reads: CASSPPSVYNEQFF. As DNA, the CDR3 is TGTGCCAGCTCACCACCTAGCGTATACAATGAGCAGTTCTTC.

About this clone itself: At one of its ends the junction is not consistent with the germline gene, which may arise from a read error. The chain employs TRBV7-7 and TRBJ2-5; TRBD2 matches at 8 bases. Germline CDR1 and CDR2: SSHAT and FNYEAQ (reference sequence). This CDR3 spans 14 amino acids. The CDR3 DNA reads TGTGCTAGCAGCTTTGCCGGGGGGGCCGGGACCCAGTACTTC. It codes for CASSFAGGAGTQYF.

The chain carries TRBV9 and TRBJ2-3, with D perhaps TRBD1 or TRBD2 (5 bases each). The V and J ends lost 0 bases and 6 bases respectively, with 11 bases between them. Germline assignment: CDR1 SGDLS and CDR2 YYNGEE. The CDR3 consists of 14 residues. The chain's CDR3 is CASSVGGDGDTQYF. CDR3 sequence (DNA): TGTGCCAGCAGCGTAGGAGGGGATGGCGATACGCAGTATTTT.

This clone was observed a single time. This chain's CDR3 is CASSQSGVTDTQYF. DNA for the CDR3: TGTGCCAGCAGCCAATCAGGAGTCACAGATACGCAGTATTTT. The rearrangement links TRBV7-3 to TRBJ2-3, with D hard to call. Trimming stripped 5 bases from V and 2 bases from J, with 11 bases between. The germline gives CDR1 SGHTA, CDR2 FQGTGA. This CDR3 comprises 14 residues.

This clone was recorded only once. The chain is built from TRBV9 and TRBJ2-2; TRBD1 or TRBD2 may be the D gene (5 bases each). V dropped 2 bases and J dropped 4 bases, with 15 bases sitting between them. Per germline, CDR1 SGDLS and CDR2 YYNGEE. The CDR3 is made up of 16 amino acids. CDR3 DNA: TGTGCCAGCAGCGTTCGGGACCCGCGAACCACCGGGGAGCTGTTTTTT. Its translation: CASSVRDPRTTGELFF.

This chain connects TRBV19 to TRBJ1-3; the D is unclear. This CDR3 has 14 amino acids. With 6 bases removed from V and 0 bases from J, the gap between germline ends came to 9 bases. Germline V CDR1 and CDR2: LNHDA, SQIVND (reference sequence). This chain's CDR3 is CASRSSGSGNTIYF. CDR3 in DNA: TGTGCCAGTAGAAGCAGCGGCTCTGGAAACACCATATATTTT.

The table lists this clone with a few counts. This chain uses TRBV5-6 with TRBJ1-1; maybe TRBD1 (6 bases). CDR3 size: 13 residues. Between the trimmed V and J ends, which lost 0 bases and 7 bases, there was a span of 10 bases. Germline V gene lookup returns CDR1 SGHDT and CDR2 YYEEEE. The CDR3 DNA reads TGTGCCAGCAGCTTGGCTGACAGGCTTGAAGCTTTCTTT. It encodes CASSLADRLEAFF.

In its sample, this clone was seen a few times. The V and J genes are TRBV7-6 and TRBJ1-1, with D possibly TRBD1 on 6 matching bases. Trimming left V 5 bases short and J 4 bases short, with 17 bases between. There are 15 residues in the CDR3. Per the germline V gene, CDR1 is SGHVS and CDR2 is FNYEAQ. CDR3 amino acids: CASSRQASTGTEAFF. CDR3 nucleotides: TGTGCCAGCAGCAGACAGGCGTCTACGGGCACTGAAGCTTTCTTT.

This chain uses TRBV2 with TRBJ2-3; weak D call: TRBD2 (5 bases). CDR1 is SNHLY and CDR2 is FYNNEI in the germline V gene. The CDR3 covers 13 residues. V was trimmed by 4 bases and J by 4 bases, leaving 9 bases between them. CDR3 coding DNA: TGTGCCAGCAGTGCTATGGGAGCAGATACGCAGTATTTT. Translated: CASSAMGADTQYF.

This clone appeared a few times. V and J are TRBV2 and TRBJ1-2; 8 bases fit TRBD1. This CDR3 is 12 amino acids long. Germline V gene lookup returns CDR1 SNHLY and CDR2 FYNNEI. The trim removed 8 bases at V and 6 bases at J, leaving 5 bases unmatched. For the CDR3, the DNA is TGTGCCAGCCGTGGACAGGGACATGGCTACACCTTC. It is translated as CASRGQGHGYTF.

The chain carries TRBV2 and TRBJ2-7; D ambiguous. V was pared by 7 bases and J by 7 bases, with 11 bases between. The CDR3 spans 11 residues. CDR1 and CDR2 from the germline V gene are SNHLY and FYNNEI. This CDR3 reads CASTPWREQYF. The DNA of the CDR3 is TGTGCCAGCACCCCTTGGCGGGAGCAGTACTTC.

This clone has just a few counts. The chain carries TRBV30 and TRBJ1-6; D is unresolved. CDR1 GTSNPN and CDR2 SVGIG come from the germline V gene (reference sequence). The CDR3 consists of 13 residues. The ends were cut back, 2 bases at V and 10 bases at J, with 12 bases in the middle. The CDR3 sequence is CAWSLRDLSPLHF. The CDR3 DNA reads as TGTGCCTGGAGTTTGAGGGATCTGTCACCCCTCCACTTT. Full variable domain (missing parts from reference TRBV30 and TRBJ1-6): SQTIHQWPATLVQPVGSPLSLECTVEGTSNPNLYWYRQAAGRGLQLLFYSVGIGQISSEVPQNLSASRPQDRQFILSSKKLLLSDSGFYLCAWSLRDLSPLHFGNGTRLTVT.

Here the CDR3 DNA reads TGTGCCAGCAGTGAGGCTCAGGCCGCATACGAGCAGTACTTC. Protein: CASSEAQAAYEQYF. The chain uses TRBV6-1 and TRBJ2-7; D not certain. V lost 3 bases to trimming and J lost 4 bases, with 13 bases between them. The CDR3 loop spans 14 amino acids. Germline loops: CDR1 MNHNS, CDR2 SASEGT.

The rearrangement links TRBV9 to TRBJ2-1; D remains ambiguous. Looked up from germline, CDR1 is SGDLS and CDR2 is YYNGEE. The CDR3 is made up of 13 amino acids. Trimming pared 3 bases from V and 0 bases from J, leaving 4 bases between. The CDR3 DNA is TGTGCCAGCAGCGCTAGCTCCTACAATGAGCAGTTCTTC. Its translation: CASSASSYNEQFF. Supplemented by reference TRBV9 and TRBJ2-1, the full variable domain reads DSGVTQTPKHLITATGQRVTLRCSPRSGDLSVYWYQQSLDQGLQFLIQYYNGEERAKGNILERFSAQQFPDLHSELNLSSLELGDSALYFCASSASSYNEQFFGPGTRLTVL.

The sample holds one count of this clone. This chain connects TRBV5-4 to TRBJ1-3, with TRBD1 matching 7 bases. V dropped 4 bases and J dropped 7; count of bases not matched to a gene: 11. This CDR3 region has 15 residues. Germline CDR1 reads SGHNT; CDR2 reads YYREEE (reference sequence). In nucleotides, the CDR3 is TGTGCCAGCAGCAAAGGACGACAGGGAGATAACACCATATATTTT. It encodes CASSKGRQGDNTIYF.

This sequence joins TRBV5-1 and TRBJ2-5; tentative D call: TRBD2 (5 bases). Germline V gene lookup returns CDR1 SGHRS and CDR2 YFSETQ. CDR3 length: 14 residues. Trimming shortened V by 2 bases and J by 5 bases, and 13 bases separated the two germline ends. This CDR3 is CASSLLGNGETQYF. CDR3 sequence (DNA): TGCGCCAGCAGCTTACTAGGAAATGGCGAGACCCAGTACTTC.

This chain connects TRBV6-5 to TRBJ1-2; the D gene is possibly TRBD1 (5 bases). Trimming removed 4 bases at V and 6 bases at J, with 18 bases between. The CDR3 is 15 amino acids. Germline CDR1 is MNHEY and CDR2 is SVGAGI. The CDR3 sequence is CASSSVFGDWNGYTF. CDR3 nucleotide sequence: TGTGCCAGCAGTTCCGTATTCGGGGACTGGAATGGCTACACCTTC.

This chain uses TRBV5-6 with TRBJ2-3; 8 bases align to TRBD2. The V gene end was trimmed by 4 bases and the J gene end by 5 bases; junction bases not matched to a gene: 12. This CDR3 spans 16 amino acids. The germline CDR1 and CDR2 sequences are SGHDT and YYEEEE. The CDR3, as DNA: TGTGCCAGCAGCCTCCTTACGGGACTAGGCGGAGATACGCAGTATTTT. It translates to CASSLLTGLGGDTQYF. The whole variable domain, filled in from reference TRBV5-6 and TRBJ2-3, reads DAGVTQSPTHLIKTRGQQVTLRCSPKSGHDTVSWYQQALGQGPQFIFQYYEEEERQRGNFPDRFSGHQFPNYSSELNVNALLLGDSALYLCASSLLTGLGGDTQYFGPGTRLTVL.

CDR3: CASSFLPPGQGADGYTF. The CDR3, as DNA: TGCGCCAGCAGCTTCCTACCCCCGGGACAGGGGGCGGATGGCTACACCTTC. The V call is TRBV5-1, the J call TRBJ1-2; 12 bases are shared with TRBD1. With V trimmed by 2 bases and J by 6 bases, 11 bases remained unmatched. The CDR3 consists of 17 residues. Germline loops: CDR1 SGHRS, CDR2 YFSETQ.

CDR3 residues: CAWSVFTGGTDTGELFF. The CDR3 DNA reads TGTGCCTGGAGCGTATTCACAGGGGGGACAGACACCGGGGAGCTGTTTTTT. The chain uses TRBV30 and TRBJ2-2; TRBD1 matches at 8 bases. V was pared by 3 bases and J by 3 bases, with 12 bases of the junction left unmatched. The CDR3 is 17 amino acids. Per germline, CDR1 GTSNPN and CDR2 SVGIG (reference sequence).